Sequencing of this T cell receptor beta chain was carried out in a study of blood T cell repertoires in COVID-19. In the source study's methods: From reference gene primer amplification, estimates of nucleated cell counts were derived. Only in-frame clones appear in the TCRdb table, and some are missing; sequencing was by immunoSEQ multiplex PCR. D and trimming were read from the DNA, whereas the V and J calls and clone size are those reported in that table. The data contain fewer than 400,000 clones, over 80% of them singletons. CDR3 length equals 14 residues. V lost 6 bases and J lost 6; bases outside the gene matches: 6. Germline loops: CDR1 LNHNV, CDR2 YYDKDF (reference sequence). Self-reported history from a screening survey and questionnaire set each donor's cohort.

The chain combines TRBV15 with TRBJ1-4; TRBD1 matches 8 bases. The material sequenced was PBMCs or T cells enriched from blood (not recorded which). The receptor's source is a woman between 18 and 29 years old who had recovered from COVID-19. CDR3 loop: CATSTGGRDEKLFF. The CDR3 nucleotides read TGTGCCACCAGTACAGGGGGTAGGGATGAAAAACTGTTTTTT.